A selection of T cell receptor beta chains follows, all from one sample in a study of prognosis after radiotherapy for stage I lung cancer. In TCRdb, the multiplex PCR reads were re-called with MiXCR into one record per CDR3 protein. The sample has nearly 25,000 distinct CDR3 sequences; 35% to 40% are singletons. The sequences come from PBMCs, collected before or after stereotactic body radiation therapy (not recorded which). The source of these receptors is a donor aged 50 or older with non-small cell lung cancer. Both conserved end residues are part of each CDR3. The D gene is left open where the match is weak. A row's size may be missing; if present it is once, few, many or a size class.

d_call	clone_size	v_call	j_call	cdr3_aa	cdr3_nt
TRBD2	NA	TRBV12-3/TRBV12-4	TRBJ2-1	CASRQTSGKYNEQFF	TGTGCCAGCAGACAAACTAGCGGGAAATACAATGAGCAGTTCTTC
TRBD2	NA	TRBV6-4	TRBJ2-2	CASSSSGRLSGELFF	TGTGCCAGCAGTTCTAGCGGGAGGTTGTCCGGGGAGCTGTTTTTT
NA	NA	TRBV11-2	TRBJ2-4	CASSLNEVSVDIQYF	TGTGCCAGCAGCTTAAATGAGGTTAGCGTAGACATTCAGTACTTC
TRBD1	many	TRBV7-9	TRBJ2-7	CASSPRTGTGSYEQYF	TGTGCCAGCAGCCCTCGAACCGGGACAGGGAGCTACGAGCAGTACTTC
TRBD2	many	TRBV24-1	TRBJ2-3	CATSDALAGGPDTQYF	TGTGCCACCAGTGATGCACTAGCGGGAGGGCCAGATACGCAGTATTTT
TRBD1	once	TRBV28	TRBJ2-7	CASSSGQGYEQYF	TGTGCCAGCAGTTCGGGACAGGGCTACGAGCAGTACTTC
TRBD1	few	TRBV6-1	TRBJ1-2	CASRTWDRPNYGYTF	TGTGCCAGCAGAACATGGGACAGGCCTAACTATGGCTACACCTTC
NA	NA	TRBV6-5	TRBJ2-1	CASSYPGGPPPPHNEQFF	TGTGCCAGCAGTTACCCCGGGGGTCCCCCCCCCCCCCACAATGAGCAGTTCTTC
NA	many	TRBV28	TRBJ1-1	CASSLDRGNTEAFF	TGTGCCAGCAGTTTAGATCGGGGGAACACTGAAGCTTTCTTT
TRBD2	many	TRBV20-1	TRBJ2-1	CSARVPGGLATPNEQFF	TGCAGTGCTAGAGTGCCCGGAGGACTAGCCACCCCCAATGAGCAGTTCTTC
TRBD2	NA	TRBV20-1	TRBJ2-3	CSARGLAGVYDTQYF	TGCAGTGCCAGGGGACTAGCGGGAGTTTATGATACGCAGTATTTT
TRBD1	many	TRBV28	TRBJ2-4	CASSLYGTEAKNIQYF	TGTGCCAGCAGTTTATATGGGACAGAGGCCAAAAACATTCAGTACTTC
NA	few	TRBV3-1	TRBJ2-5	CASSRTGDGETQYF	TGTGCCAGCAGCCGGACTGGGGACGGAGAGACCCAGTACTTC
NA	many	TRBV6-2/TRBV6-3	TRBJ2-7	CASSPGGADGVGQYF	TGTGCCAGCAGTCCTGGGGGGGCCGATGGCGTGGGGCAGTACTTC
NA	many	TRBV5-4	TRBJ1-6	CASSDGDKGNNSPLHF	TGTGCCAGCAGCGACGGCGACAAGGGGAATAATTCACCCCTCCACTTT
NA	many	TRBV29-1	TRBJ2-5	CSVVLWQETQYF	TGCAGCGTTGTTCTATGGCAAGAGACCCAGTACTTC
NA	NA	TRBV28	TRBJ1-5	CASSLSGVGQPPHF	TGTGCCAGCAGTTTAAGCGGGGTGGGGCAGCCCCCTCATTTT
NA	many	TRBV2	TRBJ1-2	CASSEGVGNYGYTF	TGTGCCAGCAGCGAGGGAGTCGGGAACTATGGCTACACCTTC
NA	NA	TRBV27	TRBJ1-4	CASSANNEKLFF	TGTGCCAGCAGTGCAAATAATGAAAAACTGTTTTTT
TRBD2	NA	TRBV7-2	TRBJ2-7	CASSLVGIAGGYEQYF	TGTGCCAGCAGCTTAGTGGGGATAGCGGGAGGGTACGAGCAGTACTTC
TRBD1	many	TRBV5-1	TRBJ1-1	CASSTDRVSTEAFF	TGCGCCAGCAGCACGGACAGGGTGAGCACTGAAGCTTTCTTT
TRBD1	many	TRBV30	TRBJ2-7	CAWSVKGAKEQYF	TGTGCCTGGAGTGTAAAGGGGGCAAAGGAGCAGTACTTC
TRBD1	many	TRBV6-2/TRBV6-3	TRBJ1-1	CASSRDRGSPYTEAFF	TGTGCCAGCAGCCGTGACAGGGGATCGCCCTATACTGAAGCTTTCTTT
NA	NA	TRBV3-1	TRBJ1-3	CASSLRAEGGNTIYF	TGTGCCAGCAGCCTCCGGGCCGAGGGGGGAAACACCATATATTTT
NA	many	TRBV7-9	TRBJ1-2	CASSLDIYGYTF	TGTGCCAGCAGCTTAGATATCTATGGCTACACCTTC
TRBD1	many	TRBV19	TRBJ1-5	CASSRGGGGGQPQHF	TGTGCCAGTAGCAGAGGAGGGGGCGGGGGTCAGCCCCAGCATTTT
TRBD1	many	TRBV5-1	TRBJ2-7	CASSLEQGALRKQYF	TGCGCCAGCAGCTTGGAGCAGGGGGCGTTGAGGAAGCAGTACTTC
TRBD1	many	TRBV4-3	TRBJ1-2	CASSQDLTGALYGYTF	TGCGCCAGCAGCCAAGATCTAACAGGGGCGCTCTATGGCTACACCTTC
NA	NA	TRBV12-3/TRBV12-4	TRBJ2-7	CANSLKGLSREQYF	TGTGCCAACAGTTTGAAAGGGCTATCGCGGGAGCAGTACTTC
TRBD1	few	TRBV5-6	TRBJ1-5	CASSLWQGVSNQPQHF	TGTGCCAGCAGCTTGTGGCAGGGGGTTAGCAATCAGCCCCAGCATTTT
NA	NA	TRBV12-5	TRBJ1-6	CASDLPQLTLHF	TGTGCTAGTGATTTACCACAGCTGACCCTCCACTTT
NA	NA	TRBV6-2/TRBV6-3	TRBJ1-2	CASSEFVMNYVYTF	TGTGCCAGCAGTGAATTCGTCATGAACTATGTCTACACCTTC
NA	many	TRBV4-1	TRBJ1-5	CASSQEGSYQPQHF	TGCGCCAGCAGCCAAGAGGGAAGTTATCAGCCCCAGCATTTT
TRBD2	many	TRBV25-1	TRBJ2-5	CASSPLPGTSEETQYF	TGTGCCAGCAGTCCCCTCCCCGGGACTAGCGAAGAGACCCAGTACTTC
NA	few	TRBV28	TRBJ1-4	CASSRRMGNEKLFF	TGTGCCAGCAGTCGGCGGATGGGAAATGAAAAACTGTTTTTT
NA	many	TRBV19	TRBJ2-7	CASRLDPGETYEQYF	TGTGCCAGTAGGCTAGACCCAGGGGAAACCTACGAGCAGTACTTC
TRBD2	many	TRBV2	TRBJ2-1	CARTPGLAGAGEQFF	TGTGCCAGAACTCCGGGACTAGCGGGAGCAGGGGAGCAGTTCTTC
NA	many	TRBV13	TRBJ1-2	CASSLTTLPPLGYTF	TGTGCCAGCAGCTTAACGACCCTGCCCCCTCTTGGCTACACCTTC
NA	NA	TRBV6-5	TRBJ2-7	CASIYGTYEQYF	TGTGCTAGCATTTACGGGACCTACGAGCAGTACTTC
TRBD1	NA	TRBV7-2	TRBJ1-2	CASSLGQAGPYCYTF	TGTGCCAGCAGCTTGGGACAGGCCGGTCCTTATTGCTACACCTTC
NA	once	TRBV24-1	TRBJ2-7	CATSAPGVNYEQYF	TGTGCCACCAGTGCCCCTGGGGTGAACTACGAGCAGTACTTC
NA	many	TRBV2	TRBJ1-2	CASSDRFNYGYTF	TGTGCCAGCAGTGACAGATTTAACTATGGCTACACCTTC
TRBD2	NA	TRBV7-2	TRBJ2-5	CASSGGTSGGRTQYF	TGTGCCAGCAGCGGGGGGACTAGCGGAGGGAGGACCCAGTACTTC
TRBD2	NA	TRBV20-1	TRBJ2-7	CSARTSGRAYEQYF	TGCAGTGCTAGGACTAGCGGGAGGGCCTACGAGCAGTACTTC
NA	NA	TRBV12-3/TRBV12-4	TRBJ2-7	CASRVSGSYEQYF	TGTGCCAGCAGAGTGTCCGGCTCCTACGAGCAGTACTTC
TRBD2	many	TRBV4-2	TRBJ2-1	CASSPSGSHALRHEQFF	TGTGCCAGCAGCCCTAGCGGGAGCCATGCGCTGAGACATGAGCAGTTCTTC
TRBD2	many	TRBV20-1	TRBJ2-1	CSALAGPWDEQFF	TGCAGTGCTTTAGCGGGACCATGGGATGAGCAGTTCTTC
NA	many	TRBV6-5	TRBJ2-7	CASSYPGTAEQYF	TGTGCCAGCAGTTACCCGGGAACCGCCGAGCAGTACTTC
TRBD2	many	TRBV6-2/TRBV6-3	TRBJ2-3	CASRTTASGATDTQYF	TGTGCCAGCAGAACTACGGCTAGCGGGGCCACAGATACGCAGTATTTT
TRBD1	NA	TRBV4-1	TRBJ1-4	CASSQDRGRGNKEFF	TGCGCCAGCAGCCAAGATAGGGGCAGGGGGAATAAGGAGTTTTTT
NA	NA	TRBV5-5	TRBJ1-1	CASSLAWRNTEAFF	TGTGCCAGCAGCTTGGCCTGGAGGAACACTGAAGCTTTCTTT
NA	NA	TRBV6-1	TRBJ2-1	CASLLRTSSYNERFF	TGTGCCAGCCTCCTGCGGACAAGCTCCTACAATGAGCGGTTCTTC
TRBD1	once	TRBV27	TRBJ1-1	CASSTNRGWTEAFF	TGTGCCAGCAGTACAAACAGGGGGTGGACTGAAGCTTTCTTT
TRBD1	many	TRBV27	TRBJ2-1	CASRKLGQGVNEQFF	TGTGCCAGCAGGAAGTTAGGACAGGGAGTCAATGAGCAGTTCTTC
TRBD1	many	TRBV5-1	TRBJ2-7	CASSLTGGTSYEQYF	TGCGCCAGCAGCTTGACAGGGGGAACCTCCTACGAGCAGTACTTC
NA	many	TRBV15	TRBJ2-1	CATSRDPGLISYNEQFF	TGTGCCACCAGCAGAGACCCGGGACTTATCTCCTACAATGAGCAGTTCTTC
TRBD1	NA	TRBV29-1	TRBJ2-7	CSVGADRGTIGSYEQYF	TGTAGCGTTGGGGCCGACAGGGGGACTATCGGTTCCTACGAGCAGTACTTC
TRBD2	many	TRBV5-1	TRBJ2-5	CASNSGVAGQETQYF	TGCGCCAGCAACTCGGGGGTAGCGGGACAAGAGACCCAGTACTTC